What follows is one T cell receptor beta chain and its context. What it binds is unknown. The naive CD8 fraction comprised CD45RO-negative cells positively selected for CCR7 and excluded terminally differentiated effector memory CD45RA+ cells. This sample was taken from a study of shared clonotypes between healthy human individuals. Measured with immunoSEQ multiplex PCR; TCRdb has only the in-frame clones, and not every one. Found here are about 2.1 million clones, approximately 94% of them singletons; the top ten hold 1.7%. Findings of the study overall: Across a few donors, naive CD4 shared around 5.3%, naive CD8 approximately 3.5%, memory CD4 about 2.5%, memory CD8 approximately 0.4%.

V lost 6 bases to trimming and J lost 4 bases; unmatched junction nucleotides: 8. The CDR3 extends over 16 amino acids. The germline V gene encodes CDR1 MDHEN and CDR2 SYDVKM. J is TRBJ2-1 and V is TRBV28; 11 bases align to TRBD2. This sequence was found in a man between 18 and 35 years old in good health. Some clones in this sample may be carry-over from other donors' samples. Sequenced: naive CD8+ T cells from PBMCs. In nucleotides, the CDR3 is TGTGCCAGCAGCCTAGGGACTAGCGGACCTTACAATGAGCAGTTCTTC. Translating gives CASSLGTSGPYNEQFF.